This T cell receptor (beta chain) originates from a study of post-analysis software for immune sequencing data. Study as a whole: Included among the disease courses, which were recorded for the cohort, were relapsing-remitting, secondary progressive and progressive-relapsing multiple sclerosis.

Every TCR beta cDNA library bore unique molecular identifiers. TCRdb reanalysed the PCR reads using MiXCR and keeps one entry per CDR3 protein. The sample has roughly 570,000 distinct CDR3 sequences; roughly 34% are singletons. As to this clonotype: Antigen: not known.

With 6 bases removed from V and 4 bases from J, the gap between germline ends came to 15 bases. The CDR3 covers 14 residues. Study results and limitations: The study found TRBV5-6, TRBV5-1 and TRBV20-1 among roughly 5 TRBV segments more frequent in patients than controls. F measure clustering grouped samples strongly by preparation batch. Compared against controls, patients with multiple sclerosis displayed significantly lower normalized Chao1 diversity.

Sample: blood. This clonotype was sampled from a girl aged 2 to 17 with multiple sclerosis. This rearrangement joins TRBV12-3 or TRBV12-4 to TRBJ1-2, with D unresolved. DNA of the CDR3: TGTGCCAGCAGCCCCGTCTCCGTCTCCTATGGCTACACCTTC. This sequence encodes CASSPVSVSYGYTF.